These 32 T cell receptor beta chains were sequenced from one sample in a study of chemoradiotherapy in HPV16-positive cancers. Clones were read by immunoSEQ multiplex PCR, and TCRdb kept only the in-frame ones, dropping some. The table lists tens of thousands of clones, about 90% of them singletons. The sequencing here drew on blood, taken from a patient who underwent chemoradiotherapy. The source is a human donor with HPV-associated anogenital cancer.

V gene TRBV2 combines with J gene TRBJ2-4; no firm D call. The CDR3 runs 13 residues. The germline gives CDR1 SNHLY, CDR2 FYNNEI. Trimming shortened V by 4 bases and J by 0 bases, and 4 bases separated the two germline ends. The CDR3: CASSGLAKNIQYF. The CDR3 nucleotides read TGTGCCAGCAGTGGGTTAGCCAAAAACATTCAGTACTTC.

This clone was detected once. This chain uses TRBV7-9 with TRBJ1-5, with TRBD1 identical over 10 bases. In germline, CDR1 is SEHNR, CDR2 FQNEAQ (reference sequence). Trimming cost V 1 base and J 4 bases; bases outside gene matches: 10. This CDR3 has 18 residues. The CDR3 is CASSLGQGARQGNQPQHF. CDR3 DNA sequence: TGTGCCAGCAGCTTAGGACAGGGGGCAAGGCAAGGTAATCAGCCCCAGCATTTT.

This chain uses TRBV7-2 with TRBJ2-7; D may be TRBD1 (6 bases). Germline-derived CDR1 and CDR2 are SGHTA and FQGNSA. This CDR3 comprises 15 residues. V was shortened by 2 bases and J by 4 bases, with 15 bases between the two germline ends. CDR3 coding DNA: TGTGCCAGCAGCTTAATCGGCGCAGGGGCTTACGAGCAGTACTTC. Translating gives CASSLIGAGAYEQYF.

The V gene is TRBV5-6, the J gene TRBJ1-2, with TRBD1 as a possible D gene (5 bases). The CDR3 has 14 residues. CDR1 is SGHDT and CDR2 is YYEEEE in the germline V gene. Deletions cut 4 bases from V and 3 bases from J, with 13 bases between. The CDR3 bases are TGTGCCAGCAGCCCAAACGGGGGTTACTATGGCTACACCTTC. The encoded protein is CASSPNGGYYGYTF. The full variable domain, with the rest looked up from reference TRBV5-6 and TRBJ1-2, is DAGVTQSPTHLIKTRGQQVTLRCSPKSGHDTVSWYQQALGQGPQFIFQYYEEEERQRGNFPDRFSGHQFPNYSSELNVNALLLGDSALYLCASSPNGGYYGYTFGSGTRLTVV.

The V call is TRBV27, the J call TRBJ1-2; TRBD1 is a possible D gene (5 bases). Germline-derived CDR1 and CDR2 are MNHEY and SMNVEV (reference sequence). The ends were cut back, 6 bases at V and 4 bases at J, with 15 bases in the middle. The CDR3 runs 14 residues. The chain's CDR3 is CASRYSDSLYGYTF. CDR3 DNA sequence: TGTGCCAGCAGGTACTCCGACAGCCTCTATGGCTACACCTTC.

The chain carries TRBV5-1 and TRBJ1-1; a possible D gene is TRBD1 (5 bases). CDR1 is SGHRS and CDR2 is YFSETQ in the germline V gene. This CDR3 contains 17 residues. The germline V and J ends were trimmed by 0 bases and 4 bases, with 19 bases remaining between them. The CDR3: CASSLGRVLGRSTEAFF. CDR3 coding DNA: TGCGCCAGCAGCTTGGGGCGGGTCCTGGGGCGCTCCACTGAAGCTTTCTTT.

J is TRBJ1-2 and V is TRBV29-1, with a tentative D call TRBD1 (5 bases). This CDR3 has 13 amino acids. Per the germline V gene, CDR1 is SQVTM and CDR2 is ANQGSEA. Trimming shortened V by 1 base and J by 3 bases, and 9 bases separated the two germline ends. The CDR3 bases are TGCAGCGTTGAAGCGGGGCAGGACTATGGCTACACCTTC. It translates to CSVEAGQDYGYTF.

V gene TRBV18 combines with J gene TRBJ1-5, with 10 positions matching TRBD1. Germline CDR1 reads KGHSH; CDR2 reads LQKENI. This CDR3 comprises 16 residues. Germline trimming cut 3 bases from V and 3 bases from J; bases unmatched to any gene: 5. The CDR3 spells CASSPWDRGNNQPQHF. DNA for the CDR3: TGTGCCAGCTCACCGTGGGACAGGGGAAACAATCAGCCCCAGCATTTT.

CDR3 nucleotide sequence: TGTGCCAGCAGTGAGCGACCTCTTAGCAATCAGCCCCAGCATTTT. This translates into CASSERPLSNQPQHF. V usage is TRBV2 and J usage is TRBJ1-5; D is uncertain. V gave up 3 bases and J gave up 0 bases, with 9 bases separating them. The CDR3 runs to 15 residues. CDR1 SNHLY and CDR2 FYNNEI come from the germline V gene. Full variable domain (remainder filled in from reference TRBV2 and TRBJ1-5): EPEVTQTPSHQVTQMGQEVILRCVPISNHLYFYWYRQILGQKVEFLVSFYNNEISEKSEIFDDQFSVERPDGSNFTLKIRSTKLEDSAMYFCASSERPLSNQPQHFGDGTRLSIL.

The chain uses TRBV10-3 and TRBJ1-5, with a possible D match to TRBD1 (6 bases). Germline values: CDR1 ENHRY, CDR2 SYGVKD. The CDR3 extends over 14 amino acids. Trimming took 4 bases from V and 4 from J, leaving 11 bases between them. The DNA of the CDR3 is TGTGCCATCAGTGCTGCGGGGGCAAATCAGCCCCAGCATTTT. Translation: CAISAAGANQPQHF.

This clone was picked up a small number of times. The gene calls are TRBV11-1 and TRBJ2-7, with D uncertain. CDR1 and CDR2 from the germline V gene are SGHAT and FQDESV (reference sequence). The CDR3 loop spans 11 amino acids. Trimming left V 6 bases short and J 6 bases short, with 9 bases between. The CDR3 region has the DNA TGTGCCAGCAGTCGCTCGGGCGAGCAGTACTTC. Translating it yields CASSRSGEQYF.

A word on this clone: It is unclear where the CDR3 begins or ends on the DNA, so no DNA is shown, and the CDR3 is as TCRdb lists it. This sequence joins TRBV5-6 and TRBJ1-6. Inclusive of both ends, the CDR3 amounts to 14 amino acids. Germline V gene sequence: CDR1 SGHDT, CDR2 YYEEEE. This CDR3 reads CASSFGPGASPLHF.

The chain recombines TRBV7-9 with TRBJ2-5; a possible D gene is TRBD2 (6 bases). Trimming removed 7 bases at V and 7 bases at J, with 16 bases between. Per the germline V gene, CDR1 is SEHNR and CDR2 is FQNEAQ (reference sequence). The CDR3 consists of 13 residues. The CDR3 bases are TGTGCCAGCATGTTGGGGGGTTCCGGGACCCAGTACTTC. Translating it yields CASMLGGSGTQYF.

This chain connects TRBV9 to TRBJ2-3; 9 nucleotides align to TRBD2. V lost 3 bases, J lost 0 bases, and 8 bases stayed unmatched. Germline V gene data show CDR1 as SGDLS and CDR2 as YYNGEE. The CDR3 loop spans 17 amino acids. DNA for the CDR3: TGTGCCAGCAGCGCAGAGGGAGCGGGGGGAAGCACAGATACGCAGTATTTT. It codes for CASSAEGAGGSTDTQYF.

The chain uses TRBV28 and TRBJ2-5; 9 bases align to TRBD1. The ends lost 4 bases at V and 4 bases at J; junction bases unmatched: 19. This CDR3 is 19 amino acids long. CDR1 is MDHEN, CDR2 SYDVKM, per germline. The CDR3 here is CASSSTRGTGQGLLETQYF. The CDR3 coding sequence is TGTGCCAGCAGTTCCACCAGGGGGACGGGACAGGGCCTTTTAGAGACCCAGTACTTC.

The chain joins TRBV27 to TRBJ2-7; TRBD1 is a possible D gene (6 bases). The CDR3 runs to 15 residues. Germline V gene lookup returns CDR1 MNHEY and CDR2 SMNVEV (reference sequence). V dropped 0 bases and J dropped 2 bases, with 11 bases sitting between them. The CDR3 loop reads CASSLSLDSTYEQYF. The CDR3 DNA follows: TGTGCCAGCAGTTTATCCCTGGACAGTACCTACGAGCAGTACTTC.

V gene TRBV5-1 combines with J gene TRBJ1-5; D is perhaps TRBD1 (6 bases). The length of the CDR3 is 15 residues. Germline V CDR1 and CDR2: SGHRS, YFSETQ. V lost 4 bases, J lost 1 base, and 12 bases lay in between. The CDR3 DNA reads as TGCGCCAGCAGCCCTCGGGGGGCGAGCAATCAGCCCCAGCATTTT. Translated: CASSPRGASNQPQHF.

V and J are TRBV29-1 and TRBJ1-1; TRBD1 aligns across 9 bases. This CDR3 has 12 residues. Unmatched junction bases numbered 6, after V lost 6 bases and J lost 7 bases. Germline CDR1 and CDR2: SQVTM and ANQGSEA. The DNA of the CDR3 is TGCAGCGTCGGGGACAGGGTCGGTGAAGCTTTCTTT. This translates into CSVGDRVGEAFF.

The rearrangement joins TRBV30 to TRBJ2-7; TRBD2 matches at 7 bases. With V trimmed by 4 bases and J by 3 bases, 9 bases remained unmatched. This CDR3 spans 14 amino acids. Germline V gene data show CDR1 as GTSNPN and CDR2 as SVGIG (reference sequence). The CDR3 reads CAWKPRGGHYEQYF. The CDR3 bases are TGTGCCTGGAAGCCCCGGGGAGGGCACTACGAGCAGTACTTC.

The V and J genes are TRBV2 and TRBJ2-3; D is possibly TRBD2 (5 bases). Between the trimmed V and J ends, which lost 3 bases and 8 bases, there was a span of 6 bases. Germline CDR1 reads SNHLY; CDR2 reads FYNNEI. The CDR3 length is 11 residues. CDR3 bases: TGTGCCAGCAGTGAGGAGGCTACGCAGTATTTT. This codes for CASSEEATQYF.

V gene TRBV7-3 combines with J gene TRBJ2-3; D remains ambiguous. V was clipped by 5 bases and J by 6 bases, with 12 bases between them. The CDR3 has 13 residues. Germline V gene lookup returns CDR1 SGHTA and CDR2 FQGTGA. The CDR3 nucleotides read TGTGCCAGCAGCGTCGGTCACCTCGATACGCAGTATTTT. This translates into CASSVGHLDTQYF.

This clone has only one observation. The V gene is TRBV6-6, the J gene TRBJ2-7, with TRBD1 matching over 10 bases. CDR1 is MNHNY and CDR2 is SVGAGI in the germline V gene (reference sequence). The J segment lost 4 bases and the V segment lost 5 bases, leaving 5 bases of the junction unmatched. The CDR3 length is 14 residues. DNA of the CDR3: TGTGCCAGCAGTACAGGGGACAGGGGTTACGAGCAGTACTTC. Protein sequence: CASSTGDRGYEQYF.

J is TRBJ1-1 and V is TRBV5-6; no clear D gene. The length of the CDR3 is 16 residues. Trimming took 4 bases from V and 1 from J, leaving 17 bases between them. Germline CDR1 SGHDT, CDR2 YYEEEE. This CDR3 is CASSAIESGGNTEAFF. CDR3 bases: TGTGCCAGCAGCGCGATTGAGTCCGGTGGGAACACTGAAGCTTTCTTT.

This chain connects TRBV6-5 to TRBJ2-1, with 10 bases that match TRBD2. The CDR3 extends over 16 amino acids. CDR1 is MNHEY and CDR2 is SVGAGI in the germline V gene. V lost 1 base, J lost 8 bases, and 8 bases stayed unmatched. Here the CDR3 DNA reads TGTGCCAGCAGTTACTGGTCTAGCGGGAGCTCTCATGAGCAGTTCTTC. This gives the protein CASSYWSSGSSHEQFF.

The chain links TRBV19 to TRBJ1-5, with 8 bases aligning to TRBD1. With 6 bases clipped from V and 0 bases from J, the junction kept 7 bases outside the gene matches. The CDR3 covers 16 residues. Germline CDR1 is LNHDA and CDR2 is SQIVND (reference sequence). This chain's CDR3 is CASSDRGSYSNQPQHF. In DNA form, the CDR3 reads TGTGCCAGTAGCGACAGGGGATCCTATAGCAATCAGCCCCAGCATTTT.

The J gene is TRBJ2-3, the V gene TRBV7-6, with 14 bases that match TRBD2. The length of the CDR3 is 16 residues. Germline loops: CDR1 SGHVS, CDR2 FNYEAQ. V trimming: 5 bases; J trimming: 1 base; junction bases outside the gene matches: 2. CDR3 sequence reads: CASSRGLAGGTDTQYF. The CDR3 DNA is TGTGCCAGCAGCCGGGGACTAGCGGGGGGCACAGATACGCAGTATTTT.

This chain joins TRBV6-1 and TRBJ2-7; D possibly corresponds to TRBD2 (6 bases). The CDR3 totals 13 residues. Between the trimmed V and J ends, which lost 2 bases and 3 bases, there was a span of 8 bases. CDR1 and CDR2 (germline): MNHNS, SASEGT. CDR3 sequence reads: CASSERGNYEQYF. As DNA, the CDR3 is TGTGCCAGCAGTGAACGGGGGAACTACGAGCAGTACTTC.

The chain couples TRBV7-2 to TRBJ2-3; 14 bases match TRBD2. The germline CDR1 and CDR2 sequences are SGHTA and FQGNSA. The CDR3 sequence is 16 residues long. V shed 5 bases and J 5 bases; nucleotides not matched to a gene: 6. CDR3 DNA sequence: TGTGCCAGCAGCCTGACTAGCGGGAGGGCCAAAGATACGCAGTATTTT. This encodes CASSLTSGRAKDTQYF.

The table lists this clone with a count of one. This chain links TRBV19 with TRBJ2-7; D gene unclear. Trimming shortened V by 4 bases and J by 3 bases, and 13 bases separated the two germline ends. The CDR3 length is 14 residues. CDR1 and CDR2 (germline): LNHDA, SQIVND (reference sequence). CDR3 DNA: TGTGCCAGTAGTACGTCGTCAAGTTACTACGAGCAGTACTTC. It is translated as CASSTSSSYYEQYF. The full variable domain, completed using reference TRBV19 and TRBJ2-7, is DGGITQSPKYLFRKEGQNVTLSCEQNLNHDAMYWYRQDPGQGLRLIYYSQIVNDFQKGDIAEGYSVSREKKESFPLTVTSAQKNPTAFYLCASSTSSSYYEQYFGPGTRLTVT.

The chain combines TRBV5-1 with TRBJ1-1, with D possibly matching TRBD1 (6 bases). Trimming shortened V by 0 bases and J by 3 bases, and 18 bases separated the two germline ends. The CDR3 has 17 amino acids. Germline-derived CDR1 and CDR2 are SGHRS and YFSETQ. The CDR3 reads CASSLAPLGGGDTEAFF. The CDR3 nucleotides read TGCGCCAGCAGCTTGGCCCCTTTGGGGGGCGGGGACACTGAAGCTTTCTTT.

V usage is TRBV6-1 and J usage is TRBJ1-2, with unresolved D. V was trimmed by 3 bases and J by 10 bases, leaving 15 bases between them. Germline V CDR1 and CDR2: MNHNS, SASEGT. CDR3 length: 13 amino acids. The CDR3 reads CASSDSPPPIYTF. CDR3 in DNA: TGTGCCAGCAGTGACAGCCCTCCGCCCATCTACACCTTC.

The chain uses TRBV5-6 and TRBJ2-3; 7 bases agree with TRBD2. This CDR3 is built from 14 residues. Germline V gene data show CDR1 as SGHDT and CDR2 as YYEEEE. V lost 0 bases to trimming and J lost 3 bases; unmatched junction nucleotides: 1. The CDR3 DNA follows: TGTGCCAGCAGCTTGGGCGGGAGAACAGATACGCAGTATTTT. This gives the protein CASSLGGRTDTQYF.